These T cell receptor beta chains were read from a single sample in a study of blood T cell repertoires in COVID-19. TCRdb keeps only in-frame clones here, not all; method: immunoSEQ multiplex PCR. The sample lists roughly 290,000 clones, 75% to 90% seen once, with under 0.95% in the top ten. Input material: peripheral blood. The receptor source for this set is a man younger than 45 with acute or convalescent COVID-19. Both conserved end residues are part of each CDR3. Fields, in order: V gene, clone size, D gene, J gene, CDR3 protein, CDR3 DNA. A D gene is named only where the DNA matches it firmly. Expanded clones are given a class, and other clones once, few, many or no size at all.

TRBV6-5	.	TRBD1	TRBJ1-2	CASSWGQTEGYTF	TGTGCCAGCAGTTGGGGACAGACGGAAGGCTACACCTTC
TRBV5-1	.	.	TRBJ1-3	CASSLTGTGNTIYF	TGCGCCAGCAGCTTGACAGGGACAGGAAACACCATATATTTT
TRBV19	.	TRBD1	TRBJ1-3	CASKQGPNTIYF	TGTGCCAGCAAACAGGGGCCAAACACCATATATTTT
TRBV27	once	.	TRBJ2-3	CASQQGSSTDTQYF	TGTGCCAGTCAGCAGGGGTCTAGCACAGATACGCAGTATTTT
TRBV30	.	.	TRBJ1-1	CAWSVGGANTEAFF	TGTGCCTGGAGTGTAGGGGGGGCGAACACTGAAGCTTTCTTT
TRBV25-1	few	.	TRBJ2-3	CASSYGGTDTQYF	TGTGCCAGCAGCTACGGAGGGACAGATACGCAGTATTTT
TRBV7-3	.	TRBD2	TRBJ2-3	CASSSGLAGGNTQYF	TGTGCCAGCAGCTCGGGACTAGCCGGAGGCAATACGCAGTATTTT
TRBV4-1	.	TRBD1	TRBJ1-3	CASSQEWDRVWSGNTIYF	TGCGCCAGCAGCCAAGAATGGGACAGGGTTTGGTCTGGAAACACCATATATTTT
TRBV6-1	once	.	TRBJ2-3	CASSETLGLMVDTQYF	TGTGCCAGCAGTGAAACCCTGGGCCTGATGGTGGATACGCAGTATTTT
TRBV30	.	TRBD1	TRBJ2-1	CAWRPPGQGLDEQFF	TGTGCCTGGAGGCCCCCGGGACAGGGGCTGGATGAGCAGTTCTTC
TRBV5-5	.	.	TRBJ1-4	CASSIDSRNEKLFF	TGTGCCAGCAGCATAGACAGCAGGAATGAAAAACTGTTTTTT
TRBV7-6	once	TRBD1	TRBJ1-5	CASSLLAGGHQPQHF	TGTGCCAGCAGCTTATTGGCAGGGGGCCATCAGCCCCAGCATTTT
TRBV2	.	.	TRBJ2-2	CASSPRWGVPGELFF	TGTGCCAGCAGTCCTAGGTGGGGGGTACCCGGGGAGCTGTTTTTT
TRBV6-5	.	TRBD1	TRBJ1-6	CASSRSRGQDSPLHF	TGTGCCAGCAGTAGATCCAGGGGACAGGATTCACCCCTTCACTTT
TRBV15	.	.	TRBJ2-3	CATSPGGLSSPGDTQYF	TGTGCCACCAGCCCCGGGGGTCTATCGTCCCCGGGAGATACGCAGTATTTT
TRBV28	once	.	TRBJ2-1	CASSSLTSSYNEQFF	TGTGCCAGCAGTTCCCTCACGAGCTCCTACAATGAGCAGTTCTTC
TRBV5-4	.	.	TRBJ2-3	CASRAGQKSSTDTQYF	TGTGCCAGCAGAGCTGGACAGAAGTCTAGCACAGATACGCAGTATTTT
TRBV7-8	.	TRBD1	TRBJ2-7	CASSLRQGYEQYF	TGTGCCAGCAGCTTAAGACAGGGCTACGAGCAGTACTTC
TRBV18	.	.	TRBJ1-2	CASSSDYGYTF	TGTGCCAGCTCATCGGACTATGGCTACACCTTC
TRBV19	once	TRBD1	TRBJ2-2	CASRTLQGAVTGELFF	TGTGCCAGTAGAACACTTCAGGGGGCAGTCACCGGGGAGCTGTTTTTT
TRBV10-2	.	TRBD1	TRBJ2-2	CASSTGATNTGELFF	TGCGCCAGCAGTACAGGGGCGACGAACACCGGGGAGCTGTTTTTT
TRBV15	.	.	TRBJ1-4	CATSRDPGASNEKLFF	TGTGCCACCAGCAGAGATCCTGGGGCATCTAATGAAAAACTGTTTTTT
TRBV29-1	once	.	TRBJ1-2	CSGRVGRESSGGYTF	TGCAGCGGCCGAGTGGGCCGGGAAAGTAGCGGTGGCTACACCTTC
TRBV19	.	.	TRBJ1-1	CATNWGLGAEAFF	TGTGCCACAAATTGGGGGCTGGGCGCTGAAGCTTTCTTT
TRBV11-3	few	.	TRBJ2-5	CASSLDGETQYF	TGTGCCAGCAGCTTAGACGGAGAGACCCAGTACTTC
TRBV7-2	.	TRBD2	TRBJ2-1	CASSSPSGRGDNEQFF	TGTGCCAGCAGCTCCCCAAGCGGGAGGGGTGACAATGAGCAGTTCTTC
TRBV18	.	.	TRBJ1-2	CASSPPRDRPNYGYTF	TGTGCCAGCTCACCACCACGCGACAGACCCAACTATGGCTACACCTTC
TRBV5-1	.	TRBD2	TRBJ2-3	CASSYDPGGIRTDTQYF	TGCGCCAGCAGCTACGACCCCGGGGGGATTCGCACAGATACGCAGTATTTT
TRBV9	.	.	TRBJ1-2	CASSVDPGIGGYTF	TGTGCCAGCAGCGTAGACCCGGGTATTGGAGGCTACACCTTC
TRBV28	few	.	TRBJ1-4	CASSLVSGIGEKLFF	TGTGCCAGCAGTTTGGTTTCAGGGATTGGTGAAAAACTGTTTTTT
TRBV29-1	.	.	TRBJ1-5	CSVVEAGGGSNQPQHF	TGCAGCGTTGTGGAAGCAGGAGGTGGGAGCAATCAGCCCCAGCATTTT
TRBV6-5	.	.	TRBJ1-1	CASSRGGLGTEAFF	TGTGCCAGCAGCCGGGGAGGGCTGGGCACTGAAGCTTTCTTT
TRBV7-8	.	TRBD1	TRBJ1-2	CASSPDRGGYGYTF	TGTGCCAGCAGTCCGGACAGGGGAGGCTATGGCTACACCTTC
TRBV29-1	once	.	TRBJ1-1	CSVVGEGTEAFF	TGCAGCGTTGTTGGGGAGGGGACTGAAGCTTTCTTT
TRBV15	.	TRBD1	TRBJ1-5	CATSRQGEWNQPQHF	TGTGCCACCAGCAGACAGGGGGAGTGGAATCAGCCCCAGCATTTT
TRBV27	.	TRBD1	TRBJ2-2	CASSFRGLRQNTGELFF	TGTGCCAGCAGTTTCAGGGGGCTGAGACAGAACACCGGGGAGCTGTTTTTT
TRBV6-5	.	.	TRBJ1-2	CASSPTTIDYGYTF	TGTGCCAGCAGTCCCACTACAATAGACTATGGCTACACCTTC
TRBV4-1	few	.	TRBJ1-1	CASSQPQRTRINTEAFF	TGCGCCAGCAGCCAACCCCAGCGAACGAGAATAAACACTGAAGCTTTCTTT
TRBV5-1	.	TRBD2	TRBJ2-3	CASSLLGLAGVADTQYF	TGCGCCAGCAGCTTGTTAGGACTAGCGGGGGTCGCAGATACGCAGTATTTT
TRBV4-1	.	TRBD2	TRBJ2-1	CASSLAGFNEQFF	TGCGCCAGCAGTCTAGCGGGATTCAATGAGCAGTTCTTC
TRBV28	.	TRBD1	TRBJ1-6	CASSLGTGSSPLHF	TGTGCCAGCAGTTTGGGGACAGGGAGTTCACCCCTCCACTTT
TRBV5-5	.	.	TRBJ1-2	CASSSKWTSDYNYGYTF	TGTGCCAGCAGCTCCAAATGGACAAGCGATTATAACTATGGCTACACCTTC
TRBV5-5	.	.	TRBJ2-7	CASTTDSYYEQYF	TGTGCCAGCACCACTGACAGTTACTACGAGCAGTACTTC
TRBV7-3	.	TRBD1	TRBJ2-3	CASSSRGRTSTDTQYF	TGTGCCAGCAGCTCCAGGGGGCGGACTAGCACAGATACGCAGTATTTT
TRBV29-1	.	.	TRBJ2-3	CSVGAGTHTDTQYF	TGCAGCGTTGGGGCCGGGACTCACACAGATACGCAGTATTTT
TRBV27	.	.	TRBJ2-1	CASSAFAGREQFF	TGTGCCAGCAGTGCCTTCGCGGGCCGGGAGCAGTTCTTC
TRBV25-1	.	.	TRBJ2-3	CASSRGHTDTQYF	TGTGCCAGCAGTAGGGGCCATACAGATACGCAGTATTTT
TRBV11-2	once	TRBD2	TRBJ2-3	CASSLSGVRTDTQYF	TGTGCCAGCAGCTTAAGCGGGGTCCGCACAGATACGCAGTATTTT
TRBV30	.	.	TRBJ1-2	CAWSRSGLYGYTF	TGTGCCTGGAGTCGATCAGGCCTCTATGGCTACACCTTC
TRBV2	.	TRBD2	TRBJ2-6	CASSASAGGGANVLTF	TGTGCCAGCAGCGCTTCGGCGGGGGGCGGGGCCAACGTCCTGACTTTC
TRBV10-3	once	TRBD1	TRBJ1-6	CAISEIPDRGNSPLHF	TGTGCCATCAGCGAGATCCCGGACAGGGGAAATTCACCCCTCCACTTT
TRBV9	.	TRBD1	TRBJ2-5	CASSVTGGAGETQYF	TGTGCCAGCAGCGTTACAGGGGGCGCGGGGGAGACCCAGTACTTC
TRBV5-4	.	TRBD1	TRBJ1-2	CASLGQGAQGYTF	TGTGCCAGCCTAGGACAGGGGGCGCAGGGCTACACCTTC
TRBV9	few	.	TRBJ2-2	CASSVVTNTGELFF	TGTGCCAGCAGCGTAGTGACAAACACCGGGGAGCTGTTTTTT
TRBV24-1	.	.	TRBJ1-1	CATSDWAVTEAFF	TGTGCCACCAGTGATTGGGCAGTCACTGAAGCTTTCTTT
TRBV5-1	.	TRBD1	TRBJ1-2	CASSPKGQGSGYTF	TGCGCCAGCAGCCCAAAAGGACAGGGAAGCGGCTACACCTTC
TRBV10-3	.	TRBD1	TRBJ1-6	CAISELGGQRNSPLHF	TGTGCCATCAGTGAGTTGGGGGGACAGCGTAATTCACCCCTCCACTTT
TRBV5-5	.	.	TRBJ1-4	CASSLSLGRVNEKLFF	TGTGCCAGCAGCTTGTCTCTAGGCAGAGTTAATGAAAAACTGTTTTTT
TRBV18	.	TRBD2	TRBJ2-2	CASSPPVGAGENTGELFF	TGTGCCAGCTCACCACCAGTCGGGGCGGGGGAGAACACCGGGGAGCTGTTTTTT
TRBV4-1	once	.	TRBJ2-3	CASSQDDSNTYTDTQYF	TGCGCCAGCAGCCAAGATGACTCCAACACTTACACAGATACGCAGTATTTT